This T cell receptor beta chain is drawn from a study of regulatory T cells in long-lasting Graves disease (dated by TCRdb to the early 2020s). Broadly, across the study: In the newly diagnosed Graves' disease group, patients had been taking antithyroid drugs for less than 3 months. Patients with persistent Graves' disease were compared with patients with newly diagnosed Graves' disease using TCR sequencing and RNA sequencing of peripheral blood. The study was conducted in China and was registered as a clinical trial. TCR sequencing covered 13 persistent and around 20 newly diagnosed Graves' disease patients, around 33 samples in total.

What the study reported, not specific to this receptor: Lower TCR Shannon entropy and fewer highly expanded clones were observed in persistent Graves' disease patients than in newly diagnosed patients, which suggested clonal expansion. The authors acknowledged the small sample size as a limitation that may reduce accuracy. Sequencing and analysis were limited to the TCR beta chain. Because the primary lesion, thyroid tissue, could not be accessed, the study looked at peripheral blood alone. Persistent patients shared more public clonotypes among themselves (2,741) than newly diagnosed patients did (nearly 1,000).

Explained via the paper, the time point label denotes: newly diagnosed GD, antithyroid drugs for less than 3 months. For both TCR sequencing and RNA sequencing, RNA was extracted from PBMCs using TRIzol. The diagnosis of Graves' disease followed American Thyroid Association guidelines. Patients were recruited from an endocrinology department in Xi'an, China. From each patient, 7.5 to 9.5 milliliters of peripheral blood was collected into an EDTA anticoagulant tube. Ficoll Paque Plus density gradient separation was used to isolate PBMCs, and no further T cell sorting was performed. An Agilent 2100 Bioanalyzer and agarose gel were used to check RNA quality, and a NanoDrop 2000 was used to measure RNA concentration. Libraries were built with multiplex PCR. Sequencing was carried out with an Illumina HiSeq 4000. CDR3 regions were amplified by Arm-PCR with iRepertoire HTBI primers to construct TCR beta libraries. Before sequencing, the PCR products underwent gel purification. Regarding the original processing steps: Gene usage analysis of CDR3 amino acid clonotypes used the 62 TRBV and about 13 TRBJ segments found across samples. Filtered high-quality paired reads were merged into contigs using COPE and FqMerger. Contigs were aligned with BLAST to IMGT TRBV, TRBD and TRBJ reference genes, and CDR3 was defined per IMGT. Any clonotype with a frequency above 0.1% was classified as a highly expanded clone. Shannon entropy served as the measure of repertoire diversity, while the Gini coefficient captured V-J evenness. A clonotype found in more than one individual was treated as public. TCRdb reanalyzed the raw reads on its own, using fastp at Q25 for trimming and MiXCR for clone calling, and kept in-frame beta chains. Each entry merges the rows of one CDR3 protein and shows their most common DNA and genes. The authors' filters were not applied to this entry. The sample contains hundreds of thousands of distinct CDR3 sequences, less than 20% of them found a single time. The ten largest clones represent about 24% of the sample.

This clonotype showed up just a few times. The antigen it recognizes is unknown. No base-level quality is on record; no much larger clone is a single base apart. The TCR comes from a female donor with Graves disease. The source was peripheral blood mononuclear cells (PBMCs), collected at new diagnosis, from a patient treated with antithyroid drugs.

The nucleotide sequence reads as follows: TGTGCCAGCAGCGCTCGGGACGGACCTGCTGGGGGCTACACCTTC. This encodes CASSARDGPAGGYTF. The sequence joins TRBV9 to TRBJ1-2, with a weak D call of TRBD1 (5 bases match). The trim is 3 bases for V and 8 bases for J, with a gap of 20 bases between the germline ends. According to the germline V gene, CDR1 reads SGDLS and CDR2 reads YYNGEE. From the cysteine through the phenylalanine, the CDR3 covers 15 amino acids. Only CDR3 DNA remains: 45 bases, in frame from the first base.